This T cell receptor beta chain was retrieved from a study of shared clonotypes between healthy human individuals. CD45RO-negative CD8 cells positively selected for CCR7 made up the naive population, which excluded terminally differentiated effector memory CD45RA+ cells. Whole-study findings and limits: Between several donors, naive CD4 clonotypes were shared at a level of about 5%.

Turning to this clone: Its specificity is not known. Other DNA sequences in the sample encode the same CDR3.

The assay was immunoSEQ multiplex PCR, and TCRdb's table has in-frame clones only and misses some. Here the sample spans around 2,000,000 clones, roughly 95% being singletons. CDR3 length: 12 residues. V dropped 6 bases and J dropped 5; count of bases not matched to a gene: 6. Per the germline V gene, CDR1 is SQVTM and CDR2 is ANQGSEA. The chain uses TRBV29-1 and TRBJ1-2; 7 bases match TRBD1. Source material: naive CD8+ T cells sorted from blood. This receptor was obtained from a man aged 18 to 29 in good health. The CDR3 protein is CSVEGQSYGYTF. CDR3 nucleotide sequence: TGCAGCGTCGAGGGACAGTCGTATGGCTACACCTTC.